A single sample gave rise to the 20 T cell receptor beta chains below, sequenced in a study of beta chain features in type 1 diabetes. Whole-study findings and limits: Across all four CD4+ subsets, people with type 1 diabetes showed modestly shorter TCRB CDR3s.

Expressed TCRB transcripts were sequenced because the entire RNA isolate underwent reverse transcription. Sequenced by immunoSEQ multiplex PCR; TCRdb stores in-frame clones only, minus some. The sample carries tens of thousands of clones, 60% to 75% recorded once. No cognate antigen is known for these TCRs. Input material: Tregs from blood. These receptors originate from a man aged 25 to 45 with type 1 diabetes. Some clones in this sample may be carry-over from other donors' samples.

The chain is built from TRBV5-4 and TRBJ2-3; D remains unclear. The CDR3 spans 12 residues. V was clipped by 9 bases and J by 1 base, with 9 bases between them. CDR1 SGHNT and CDR2 YYREEE come from the germline V gene (reference sequence). The DNA for the CDR3 is TGTGCCACTAGGAATCGCACAGATACGCAGTATTTT. Amino acid sequence: CATRNRTDTQYF.

This sequence joins TRBV5-1 and TRBJ2-6; 10 bases fit TRBD1. The germline gives CDR1 SGHRS, CDR2 YFSETQ. This CDR3 region has 16 residues. V lost 4 bases, J lost 2 bases, and 3 bases stayed unmatched. The CDR3 DNA reads as TGCGCCAGCAGCCTAGGACAGGGGGCTGGGGCCAACGTCCTGACTTTC. Protein: CASSLGQGAGANVLTF.

The rearrangement joins TRBV6-1 to TRBJ2-3; tentatively, D is TRBD2 (5 bases). This CDR3 spans 15 amino acids. Trimming removed 2 bases from V and 5 bases from J, with 14 bases in between. Germline CDR1 reads MNHNS; CDR2 reads SASEGT. The DNA for the CDR3 is TGTGCCAGCAGTGAATCCCCGGGGAGCCAAGATACGCAGTATTTT. It translates to CASSESPGSQDTQYF.

This chain uses TRBV9 with TRBJ2-3, with D possibly matching TRBD2 (5 bases). The germline gives CDR1 SGDLS, CDR2 YYNGEE. The CDR3 spans 14 residues. Trimming pared 0 bases from V and 6 bases from J, leaving 11 bases between. The CDR3 sequence: CASSVVGVEDTQYF. In DNA form, the CDR3 reads TGTGCCAGCAGCGTAGTGGGAGTCGAGGATACGCAGTATTTT.

The chain recombines TRBV6-5 with TRBJ2-3; TRBD2 agrees at 8 bases. Germline CDR1 reads MNHEY; CDR2 reads SVGAGI. J lost 4 bases, V lost 8 bases, and 8 bases had no gene match. The CDR3 loop spans 14 amino acids. The CDR3 coding sequence is TGTGCCAGCGCTGGATCGGGGGGGGCAGATACGCAGTATTTT. This translates into CASAGSGGADTQYF.

Turning to this clone: Its ends do not fully match the called genes, so a read error is possible. The chain recombines TRBV18 with TRBJ2-1; 10 bases agree with TRBD2. Per the germline V gene, CDR1 is KGHSH and CDR2 is LQKENI. This CDR3 contains 15 residues. CDR3 nucleotides: TGTGCCAGCTCACCACCCCTAGCGGGGGAGCACCTTCGGCTCTTC. Translation gives CASSPPLAGEHLRLF.

The chain uses TRBV4-2 and TRBJ2-3, with TRBD2 matching over 11 bases. V shed 1 base, J shed 3 bases, and the junction held 6 bases outside the gene matches. This CDR3 contains 17 residues. CDR1 is LGHNA and CDR2 is YNFKEQ in the germline V gene. CDR3 in amino acids: CASSQGSTSGETDTQYF. The CDR3 bases are TGTGCCAGCAGCCAAGGTTCGACTAGCGGGGAGACAGATACGCAGTATTTT.

The chain links TRBV9 to TRBJ2-3, with 14 bases matching TRBD2. Germline CDR1 reads SGDLS; CDR2 reads YYNGEE. J lost 0 bases, V lost 0 bases, and 15 bases had no gene match. The CDR3 is 22 amino acids. DNA of the CDR3: TGTGCCAGCAGCGTAGGGACAGCCGCGGGACTAGCGGGGGCCCTAAGCACAGATACGCAGTATTTT. Translation: CASSVGTAAGLAGALSTDTQYF. Looking up the rest from reference TRBV9 and TRBJ2-3 gives the full variable domain: DSGVTQTPKHLITATGQRVTLRCSPRSGDLSVYWYQQSLDQGLQFLIQYYNGEERAKGNILERFSAQQFPDLHSELNLSSLELGDSALYFCASSVGTAAGLAGALSTDTQYFGPGTRLTVL.

The chain couples TRBV6-6 to TRBJ1-5; D is unclear. Germline V lookup: CDR1 MNHNY, CDR2 SVGAGI (reference sequence). V was clipped by 6 bases and J by 0 bases, with 3 bases between them. The CDR3 sequence is 12 residues long. CDR3 nucleotide sequence: TGTGCCAGCAGCTTTAGCAATCAGCCCCAGCATTTT. Translating it yields CASSFSNQPQHF.

This chain connects TRBV29-1 to TRBJ1-1, with D possibly matching TRBD1 (5 bases). This CDR3 has 15 amino acids. The V gene's germline CDR1 is SQVTM and CDR2 ANQGSEA. The ends were cut back, 6 bases at V and 4 bases at J, with 21 bases in the middle. The CDR3 here is CSVQGGGVRFTEAFF. As DNA, the CDR3 is TGCAGCGTCCAAGGTGGGGGGGTTCGGTTCACTGAAGCTTTCTTT.

The chain links TRBV6-5 to TRBJ1-1; no clear D. CDR1 and CDR2 (germline): MNHEY, SVGAGI. V lost 4 bases to trimming and J lost 2 bases, with 8 bases between them. The CDR3 contains 13 residues. CDR3 nucleotide sequence: TGTGCCAGCAGTTTGAGACTAAACACTGAAGCTTTCTTT. This translates into CASSLRLNTEAFF.

The CDR3 here is CASSVAGGGQPQHF. The CDR3 DNA follows: TGTGCCAGCAGCGTTGCAGGGGGCGGGCAGCCCCAGCATTTT. The rearrangement links TRBV7-8 to TRBJ1-5, with TRBD1 matching over 8 bases. Germline-derived CDR1 and CDR2 are SGHVS and FQNEAQ. The CDR3 contains 14 residues. V shed 5 bases, J shed 7 bases, and the junction held 7 bases outside the gene matches.

The V and J genes are TRBV9 and TRBJ2-7; D remains ambiguous. The CDR3 sequence is 14 residues long. Germline V gene lookup returns CDR1 SGDLS and CDR2 YYNGEE. The ends were cut back, 0 bases at V and 0 bases at J, with 7 bases in the middle. CDR3: CASSVDLGSYEQYF. DNA of the CDR3: TGTGCCAGCAGCGTAGACCTAGGCTCCTACGAGCAGTACTTC.

The table lists this clone with a few counts. The chain has TRBV5-1 and TRBJ2-5, with TRBD1 matching over 8 bases. This CDR3 has 12 amino acids. Trimming at V came to 4 bases and at J to 5 bases, leaving 1 base not matched to a gene. Germline V gene lookup returns CDR1 SGHRS and CDR2 YFSETQ. The CDR3 reads CASSRDRETQYF. For the CDR3, the DNA is TGCGCCAGCAGCCGGGACAGGGAGACCCAGTACTTC.

This sequence joins TRBV29-1 and TRBJ1-2, with a weak D call TRBD1 (6 bases). Trimming removed 6 bases from V and 2 bases from J, with 16 bases in between. The CDR3 consists of 14 residues. The germline gives CDR1 SQVTM, CDR2 ANQGSEA. CDR3 residues: CSVEAQGVNYGYTF. CDR3 nucleotides: TGCAGCGTAGAGGCACAGGGAGTCAACTATGGCTACACCTTC.

V usage is TRBV2 and J usage is TRBJ1-5; maybe TRBD1 (6 bases). The CDR3 runs to 13 residues. In germline, CDR1 is SNHLY, CDR2 FYNNEI. V lost 5 bases, J lost 4 bases, and 9 bases lay in between. CDR3 bases: TGTGCCAGCAGTCGGGGGGCGAATCAGCCCCAGCATTTT. It is translated as CASSRGANQPQHF.

The CDR3 loop reads CASSFRGGSDTQYF. CDR3 in DNA: TGTGCCAGCAGCTTCCGGGGGGGCTCAGATACGCAGTATTTT. The genes are TRBV7-2 and TRBJ2-3, with TRBD2 matching over 8 bases. Germline assignment: CDR1 SGHTA and CDR2 FQGNSA. J gave up 4 bases and V 3 bases, and 3 bases lay outside the gene matches. The CDR3 extends over 14 amino acids.

The V gene is TRBV5-1, the J gene TRBJ2-3; 8 bases fit TRBD2. The CDR3 spans 17 residues. J lost 0 bases, V lost 1 base, and 7 bases had no gene match. Germline CDR1 and CDR2: SGHRS and YFSETQ. The CDR3 protein is CASSLSTSGGSTDTQYF. The CDR3 DNA follows: TGCGCCAGCAGCTTGTCAACTAGCGGCGGTAGCACAGATACGCAGTATTTT.

The chain links TRBV7-2 to TRBJ2-5; a possible D gene is TRBD2 (6 bases). The germline CDR1 and CDR2 sequences are SGHTA and FQGNSA. The CDR3 extends over 14 amino acids. Trimming took 2 bases from V and 5 from J, leaving 12 bases between them. The CDR3 is CASSLLGGLETQYF. The CDR3 DNA follows: TGTGCCAGCAGCTTATTAGGAGGGCTGGAGACCCAGTACTTC.

The rearrangement uses TRBV11-2 and TRBJ1-4; D is undetermined. Germline V gives CDR1 SGHAT, CDR2 FQNNGV. V lost 1 base and J lost 8, with 11 bases in between. This CDR3 spans 14 amino acids. This CDR3 is CASSLGGTGEKLFF. CDR3 DNA: TGTGCCAGCAGCTTAGGAGGAACGGGGGAAAAACTGTTTTTT.